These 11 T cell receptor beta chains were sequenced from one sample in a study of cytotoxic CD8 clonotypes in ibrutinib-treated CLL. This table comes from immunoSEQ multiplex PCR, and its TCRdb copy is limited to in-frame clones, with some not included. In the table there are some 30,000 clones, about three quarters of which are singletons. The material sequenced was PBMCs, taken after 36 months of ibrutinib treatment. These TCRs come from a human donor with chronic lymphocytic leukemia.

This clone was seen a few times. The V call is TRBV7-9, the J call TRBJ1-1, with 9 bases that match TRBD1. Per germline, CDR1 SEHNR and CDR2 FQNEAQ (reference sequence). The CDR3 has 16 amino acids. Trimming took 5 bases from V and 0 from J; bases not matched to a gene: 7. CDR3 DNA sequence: TGTGCCAGCAGCCCCCCGGGACAGGGAGTGAACACTGAAGCTTTCTTT. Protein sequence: CASSPPGQGVNTEAFF.

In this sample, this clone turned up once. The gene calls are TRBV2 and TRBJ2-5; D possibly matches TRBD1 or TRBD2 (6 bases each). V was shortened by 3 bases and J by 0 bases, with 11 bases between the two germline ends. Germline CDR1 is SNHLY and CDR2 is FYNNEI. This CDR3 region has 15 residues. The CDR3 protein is CASSEGGLHQETQYF. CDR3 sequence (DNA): TGTGCCAGCAGTGAGGGGGGCCTACACCAAGAGACCCAGTACTTC.

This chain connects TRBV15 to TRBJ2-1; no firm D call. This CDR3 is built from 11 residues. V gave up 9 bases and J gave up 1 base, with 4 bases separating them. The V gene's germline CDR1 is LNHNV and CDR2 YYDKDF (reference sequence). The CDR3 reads CATGSYNEQFF. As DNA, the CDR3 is TGTGCCACAGGGTCCTACAATGAGCAGTTCTTC.

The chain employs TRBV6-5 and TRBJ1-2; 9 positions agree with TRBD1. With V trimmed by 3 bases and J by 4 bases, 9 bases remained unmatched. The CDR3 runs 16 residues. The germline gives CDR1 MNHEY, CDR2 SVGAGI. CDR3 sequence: CASSYWGSDRGYGYTF. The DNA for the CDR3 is TGTGCCAGCAGTTATTGGGGGTCGGACAGGGGCTATGGCTACACCTTC.

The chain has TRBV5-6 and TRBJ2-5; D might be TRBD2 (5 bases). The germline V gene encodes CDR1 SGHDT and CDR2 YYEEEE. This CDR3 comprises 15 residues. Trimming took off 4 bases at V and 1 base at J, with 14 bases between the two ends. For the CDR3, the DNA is TGTGCCAGCAGCCCAAAGACCAGCGGCCAAGAGACCCAGTACTTC. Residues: CASSPKTSGQETQYF.

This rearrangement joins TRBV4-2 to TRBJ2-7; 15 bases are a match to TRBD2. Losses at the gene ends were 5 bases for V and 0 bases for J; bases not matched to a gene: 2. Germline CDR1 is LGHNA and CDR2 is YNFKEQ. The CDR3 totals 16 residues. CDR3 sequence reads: CASSGTSGGHSYEQYF. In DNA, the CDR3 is TGTGCCAGCAGCGGGACTAGCGGGGGGCACTCCTACGAGCAGTACTTC.

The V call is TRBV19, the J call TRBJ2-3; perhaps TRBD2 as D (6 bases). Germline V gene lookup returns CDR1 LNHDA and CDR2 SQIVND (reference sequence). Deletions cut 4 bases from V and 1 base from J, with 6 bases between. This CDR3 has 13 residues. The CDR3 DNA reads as TGTGCCAGTAGTAGCGGGGGCACAGATACGCAGTATTTT. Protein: CASSSGGTDTQYF.

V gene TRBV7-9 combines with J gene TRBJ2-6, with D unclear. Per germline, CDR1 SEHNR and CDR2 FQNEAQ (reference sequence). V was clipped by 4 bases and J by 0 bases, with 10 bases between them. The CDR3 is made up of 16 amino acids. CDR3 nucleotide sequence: TGTGCCAGCAGCTCCCCGACAATCTCTGGGGCCAACGTCCTGACTTTC. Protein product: CASSSPTISGANVLTF.

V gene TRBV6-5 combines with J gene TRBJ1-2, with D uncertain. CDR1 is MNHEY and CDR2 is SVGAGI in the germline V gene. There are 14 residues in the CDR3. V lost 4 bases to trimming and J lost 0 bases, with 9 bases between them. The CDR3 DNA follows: TGTGCCAGCAGTTCTTCCGACACTAACTATGGCTACACCTTC. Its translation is CASSSSDTNYGYTF.

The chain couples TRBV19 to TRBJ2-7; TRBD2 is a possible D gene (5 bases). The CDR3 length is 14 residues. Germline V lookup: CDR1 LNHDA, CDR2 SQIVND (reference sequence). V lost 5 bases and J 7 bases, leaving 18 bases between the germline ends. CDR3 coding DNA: TGTGCCAGTAGTGAAGGAACAGCCAGGAGGGAGCAGTACTTC. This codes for CASSEGTARREQYF. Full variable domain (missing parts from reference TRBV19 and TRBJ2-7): DGGITQSPKYLFRKEGQNVTLSCEQNLNHDAMYWYRQDPGQGLRLIYYSQIVNDFQKGDIAEGYSVSREKKESFPLTVTSAQKNPTAFYLCASSEGTARREQYFGPGTRLTVT.

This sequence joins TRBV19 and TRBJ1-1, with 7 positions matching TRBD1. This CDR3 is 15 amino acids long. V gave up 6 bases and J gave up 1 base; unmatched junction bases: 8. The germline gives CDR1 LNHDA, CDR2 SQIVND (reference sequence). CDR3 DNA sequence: TGTGCCAGTAGACGAGACAGGGTGTCGAACACTGAAGCTTTCTTT. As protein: CASRRDRVSNTEAFF.